The 5 T cell receptor beta chains reported below all come from one sample, sequenced in a study of cytomegalovirus exposure and HLA in healthy donors. The PCR had 60 Vbeta and 13 Jbeta primers. Sequenced by immunoSEQ multiplex PCR; TCRdb stores in-frame clones only, minus some. The data hold more than 110,000 clones, with 78% observed a single time. Sequenced sample: PBMCs. The receptor source for this set is a male donor in good health and CMV-seronegative.

The chain has TRBV19 and TRBJ1-1; D remains ambiguous. V was shortened by 4 bases and J by 1 base, with 10 bases between the two germline ends. The CDR3 is 14 amino acids. Germline V gene sequence: CDR1 LNHDA, CDR2 SQIVND (reference sequence). Here the CDR3 DNA reads TGTGCCAGTAGTACTAGTCTTTCGAACACTGAAGCTTTCTTT. Amino acids: CASSTSLSNTEAFF.

The J gene is TRBJ2-5, the V gene TRBV5-1, with no clear D. The CDR3 consists of 13 residues. CDR1 SGHRS and CDR2 YFSETQ come from the germline V gene. V lost 6 bases and J 4 bases, leaving 13 bases between the germline ends. This CDR3 is CASTPVVSETQYF. The CDR3, as DNA: TGCGCCAGCACCCCGGTGGTATCAGAGACCCAGTACTTC.

V and J are TRBV30 and TRBJ1-5; TRBD1 aligns across 7 bases. In germline, CDR1 is GTSNPN, CDR2 SVGIG (reference sequence). Trimming removed 2 bases from V and 6 bases from J; junction bases left unmatched: 4. CDR3 length equals 13 residues. Written as DNA, the CDR3 is TGTGCCTGGAGTCCGACAGGGATTCAGCCCCAGCATTTT. Translating it yields CAWSPTGIQPQHF.

This chain joins TRBV27 and TRBJ1-2, with a weak D call TRBD1 (5 bases). The germline CDR1 and CDR2 sequences are MNHEY and SMNVEV (reference sequence). V lost 3 bases and J 5 bases, leaving 13 bases between the germline ends. CDR3 length: 14 amino acids. The CDR3 reads CASSFGGESYGYTF. CDR3 nucleotide sequence: TGTGCCAGCAGTTTCGGGGGGGAAAGTTATGGCTACACCTTC.

The V call is TRBV5-1, the J call TRBJ2-1; 7 bases align to TRBD1. The germline V gene has CDR1 SGHRS and CDR2 YFSETQ. CDR3 length: 17 residues. V shed 4 bases and J 3 bases; nucleotides not matched to a gene: 13. The CDR3 nucleotides read TGCGCCAGCAGCACCTTATCATCGGGACAGAGCTACAATGAGCAGTTCTTC. It codes for CASSTLSSGQSYNEQFF.